A single sample is the source of the 13 T cell receptor beta chains below, sequenced in a study of cytomegalovirus exposure and HLA in healthy donors. It was with 60 Vbeta and 13 Jbeta primers that the PCR ran. The repertoire was sequenced with immunoSEQ multiplex PCR; TCRdb's copy has only in-frame clones and lacks some. The repertoire consists of approximately 250,000 clones, with around 80% occurring once and the leading ten covering about 0.47%. The material sequenced was PBMCs. Source of these receptors: a boy between 5 and 17 years old in good health and CMV-seronegative.

Only one count was recorded for this clone. The V gene is TRBV7-6, the J gene TRBJ2-5, with 9 bases fitting TRBD2. The J call may be incorrect, as the DNA end agrees better with TRBJ2-7. This CDR3 spans 17 amino acids. The V gene's germline CDR1 is SGHVS and CDR2 FNYEAQ. The CDR3 coding sequence is TGTGCCAGCAGCCAACGCTCGGGGCGGGGGGGCTCCTACGAGCAGTACTTC. It yields the protein CASSQRSGRGGSYEQYF.

V is TRBV25-1 and J is TRBJ1-6; the D gene is possibly TRBD1 (5 bases). The germline V gene encodes CDR1 MGHDK and CDR2 SYGVNS. The CDR3 length is 14 residues. Trimming took off 6 bases at V and 7 bases at J, with 13 bases between the two ends. The CDR3 sequence is CASRRRGWNSPLHF. CDR3 bases: TGTGCCAGCAGAAGGAGGGGATGGAATTCACCCCTCCACTTT.

The gene calls are TRBV10-3 and TRBJ1-1; D is ambiguous. CDR1 is ENHRY, CDR2 SYGVKD, per germline. The CDR3 is 15 residues long. Trimming cost V 6 bases and J 0 bases, with 14 bases left between them. CDR3 coding DNA: TGTGCCATCAGAAGGGAGTCTGAGGTGAACACTGAAGCTTTCTTT. Encoded protein: CAIRRESEVNTEAFF.

The chain employs TRBV18 and TRBJ1-2; 9 positions agree with TRBD1. The CDR3 consists of 16 residues. J lost 4 bases, V lost 0 bases, and 6 bases had no gene match. Germline lookup yields CDR1 KGHSH and CDR2 LQKENI. This chain's CDR3 is CASSPPTGTGSYGYTF. Here the CDR3 DNA reads TGTGCCAGCTCACCACCTACCGGGACAGGGAGCTATGGCTACACCTTC.

V and J are TRBV13 and TRBJ2-7; 10 nucleotides align to TRBD1. The junction had 1 base not matched to a gene; V was cut back by 0 bases and J by 2 bases. The length of the CDR3 is 15 residues. CDR1 and CDR2 from the germline V gene are PRHDT and FYEKMQ (reference sequence). CDR3: CASSLGGQGTYEQYF. The CDR3 bases are TGTGCCAGCAGCTTAGGGGGACAGGGGACCTACGAGCAGTACTTC.

The chain carries TRBV15 and TRBJ1-3; tentative D call: TRBD1 (5 bases). Trimming removed 5 bases at V and 0 bases at J, with 14 bases between. Germline V gene data show CDR1 as LNHNV and CDR2 as YYDKDF (reference sequence). CDR3 size: 16 residues. CDR3 coding DNA: TGTGCCACCAGCGCCCGAGACAGACCCTCTGGAAACACCATATATTTT. Translating it yields CATSARDRPSGNTIYF.

The rearrangement uses TRBV5-1 and TRBJ2-2; no clear D gene. V shed 0 bases and J shed 13 bases, with 10 bases lying between them. The CDR3 is 12 amino acids. Germline CDR1 reads SGHRS; CDR2 reads YFSETQ. CDR3 DNA sequence: TGCGCCAGCAGCTTGGGATCCGGCGGGCTGTTTTTT. Residues: CASSLGSGGLFF.

This rearrangement joins TRBV6-6 to TRBJ1-2; D perhaps matches TRBD1 (5 bases). Germline V gives CDR1 MNHNY, CDR2 SVGAGI (reference sequence). The CDR3 runs 14 residues. V was trimmed by 6 bases and J by 4 bases, leaving 15 bases between them. This CDR3 is CASRPPQVPYGYTF. CDR3 bases: TGTGCCAGCAGACCCCCACAGGTCCCCTATGGCTACACCTTC.

V gene TRBV6-1 combines with J gene TRBJ1-1; tentatively, D is TRBD1 (5 bases). In germline, CDR1 is MNHNS, CDR2 SASEGT. V gave up 8 bases and J gave up 5 bases, with 15 bases separating them. The CDR3 is made up of 13 amino acids. CDR3 sequence reads: CASGARTVTEAFF. In nucleotides, the CDR3 is TGTGCCAGCGGGGCTCGGACGGTAACTGAAGCTTTCTTT.

This chain connects TRBV7-8 to TRBJ1-1; 7 bases are shared with TRBD1. The V and J ends lost 5 bases and 11 bases, in that order; junction bases with no gene match: 8. The CDR3 totals 12 residues. Looked up from germline, CDR1 is SGHVS and CDR2 is FQNEAQ. The CDR3 nucleotides are TGTGCCAGCAGCGGGAACAGGGGTGGTGCTTTCTTT. Protein sequence: CASSGNRGGAFF.

The V gene is TRBV6-5, the J gene TRBJ2-7; a possible D gene is TRBD2 (5 bases). The length of the CDR3 is 15 residues. The V gene's germline CDR1 is MNHEY and CDR2 SVGAGI. V dropped 5 bases and J dropped 3 bases, with 17 bases sitting between them. The CDR3 loop is CASSPNPDGLYEQYF. The CDR3 DNA sequence: TGTGCCAGCAGTCCCAATCCAGACGGACTCTACGAGCAGTACTTC.

V is TRBV7-2 and J is TRBJ2-7; 15 nucleotides agree with TRBD2. Per germline, CDR1 SGHTA and CDR2 FQGNSA. Trimming removed 1 base from V and 5 bases from J; junction bases left unmatched: 3. CDR3 length: 16 amino acids. CDR3 nucleotides: TGTGCCAGCAGCTTAGGGACTAGCGGGGGGGTCCACGAGCAGTACTTC. Residues: CASSLGTSGGVHEQYF.

This chain connects TRBV5-1 to TRBJ1-1; a weak D match, TRBD1 (5 bases). V was cut by 0 bases and J by 3 bases, with 9 bases left in between. CDR1 and CDR2 from the germline V gene are SGHRS and YFSETQ. This CDR3 comprises 14 residues. This CDR3 is CASSLEWGDTEAFF. Here the CDR3 DNA reads TGCGCCAGCAGCTTGGAGTGGGGGGACACTGAAGCTTTCTTT.